The 23 T cell receptor beta chains in this list originate from one sample, sequenced in a study of shared clonotypes between healthy human individuals. The assay was immunoSEQ multiplex PCR, and TCRdb's table has in-frame clones only and misses some. In the table there are about 2.1 million clones, 80% to 95% of which are singletons. Naive-designated CD8 cells lacked CD45RO, were positively enriched for CCR7, and omitted terminally differentiated effector memory CD45RA+ cells. The sequencing input was naive CD8+ T cells from PBMCs. These receptors all stem from a young man in good health. Some clones in this sample may be carry-over from other donors' samples.

V is TRBV14 and J is TRBJ2-7; a possible D gene is TRBD2 (6 bases). Germline CDR1 and CDR2: SGHDN and FVKESK. The V end was cut by 0 bases, the J end by 6 bases, with 18 bases between. The CDR3 has 16 residues. The CDR3 reads CASSQDTRRAIFEQYF. The CDR3 DNA reads as TGTGCCAGCAGCCAAGATACCCGGAGGGCTATTTTCGAGCAGTACTTC.

This clone was observed once. The chain combines TRBV2 with TRBJ2-7; TRBD2 is a possible D gene (6 bases). Germline CDR1 SNHLY, CDR2 FYNNEI. The CDR3 length is 14 residues. The V end was cut by 4 bases, the J end by 2 bases, with 12 bases between. CDR3 loop: CASSGGGATYEQYF. CDR3 DNA sequence: TGTGCCAGCAGTGGAGGCGGGGCAACCTACGAGCAGTACTTC.

The chain recombines TRBV28 with TRBJ2-7, with TRBD2 as a possible D gene (6 bases). Per germline, CDR1 MDHEN and CDR2 SYDVKM. The CDR3 consists of 13 residues. The ends were cut back, 7 bases at V and 0 bases at J, with 10 bases in the middle. In DNA, the CDR3 is TGTGCCAGCAAGGCGGGGACCTCCTACGAGCAGTACTTC. Its protein product is CASKAGTSYEQYF.

The chain is built from TRBV27 and TRBJ2-7, with 9 positions matching TRBD1. The J segment lost 6 bases and the V segment lost 7 bases, leaving 13 bases of the junction unmatched. The CDR3 covers 15 residues. Looked up from germline, CDR1 is MNHEY and CDR2 is SMNVEV (reference sequence). The CDR3 DNA reads as TGTGCCAGCAAGGAACCCAGGACAGGGGCGGGCGAGCAGTACTTC. Residues: CASKEPRTGAGEQYF.

The gene calls are TRBV28 and TRBJ2-7, with D possibly matching TRBD1 (7 bases). CDR1 MDHEN and CDR2 SYDVKM come from the germline V gene. The CDR3 is 14 amino acids. The germline V and J ends were trimmed by 6 bases and 2 bases, with 14 bases remaining between them. The CDR3 is CASREGQYPYEQYF. CDR3 nucleotides: TGTGCCAGCAGGGAGGGACAGTATCCCTACGAGCAGTACTTC.

The chain uses TRBV9 and TRBJ2-7; D uncertain. The CDR3 sequence is 13 residues long. V lost 0 bases to trimming and J lost 7 bases, with 11 bases between them. Per germline, CDR1 SGDLS and CDR2 YYNGEE. The CDR3 reads CASSVDVQTEQYF. CDR3 nucleotide sequence: TGTGCCAGCAGCGTAGATGTTCAGACAGAGCAGTACTTC.

The chain recombines TRBV29-1 with TRBJ2-1, with 9 bases fitting TRBD2. Trimming removed 3 bases from V and 4 bases from J; junction bases left unmatched: 13. The CDR3 is 17 amino acids. From germline, CDR1 is SQVTM and CDR2 ANQGSEA. The CDR3 reads CSVELGREGYRYNEQFF. The CDR3 DNA sequence: TGCAGCGTTGAGCTCGGGCGGGAGGGATACAGATACAATGAGCAGTTCTTC.

V is TRBV7-2 and J is TRBJ2-7; D is ambiguous. Trimming removed 6 bases from V and 8 bases from J, with 23 bases in between. This CDR3 region has 15 residues. Germline V lookup: CDR1 SGHTA, CDR2 FQGNSA. The CDR3 loop reads CASSDAVHMMGKQYF. The CDR3 nucleotides read TGTGCCAGCAGTGATGCGGTCCACATGATGGGCAAGCAGTACTTC.

The rearrangement joins TRBV5-5 to TRBJ2-5; no definite D call. Germline values: CDR1 SGHKS, CDR2 YYEKEE (reference sequence). The V gene lost 0 bases and the J gene lost 5 bases, with 8 bases spanning the gap. The CDR3 length is 13 residues. The CDR3 coding sequence is TGTGCCAGCAGCTTGGGTGAAAGGGAGACCCAGTACTTC. Its protein product is CASSLGERETQYF.

The chain combines TRBV5-1 with TRBJ2-1; tentative D call: TRBD2 (6 bases). V gave up 0 bases and J gave up 2 bases, with 9 bases separating them. Looked up from germline, CDR1 is SGHRS and CDR2 is YFSETQ. The CDR3 covers 15 residues. The CDR3: CASSLGDSTYNEQFF. The CDR3 DNA reads TGCGCCAGCAGCTTGGGGGACTCCACCTACAATGAGCAGTTCTTC.

The chain is built from TRBV14 and TRBJ2-3, with TRBD2 matching over 10 bases. The ends lost 2 bases at V and 5 bases at J; junction bases unmatched: 13. The V gene's germline CDR1 is SGHDN and CDR2 FVKESK. This CDR3 has 18 amino acids. CDR3 residues: CASSQHLSGRARGDTQYF. The DNA of the CDR3 is TGTGCCAGCAGCCAACACCTGAGCGGGAGGGCCAGAGGAGATACGCAGTATTTT.

The V call is TRBV30, the J call TRBJ2-7; D may be TRBD2 (5 bases). V was pared by 5 bases and J by 2 bases, with 19 bases between. The CDR3 consists of 15 residues. Germline V CDR1 and CDR2: GTSNPN, SVGIG (reference sequence). The CDR3 bases are TGTGCCTGGGCTAGCTTTCGGCAGGCCCCCTACGAGCAGTACTTC. It yields the protein CAWASFRQAPYEQYF.

The chain carries TRBV11-2 and TRBJ2-1, with a possible D match to TRBD2 (5 bases). Germline V CDR1 and CDR2: SGHAT, FQNNGV. The CDR3 contains 17 residues. V lost 5 bases and J 0 bases, leaving 17 bases between the germline ends. The CDR3 loop is CASSPFEDWSSYNEQFF. CDR3 bases: TGTGCCAGCAGCCCCTTTGAGGACTGGAGCTCCTACAATGAGCAGTTCTTC. Filled out from reference TRBV11-2 and TRBJ2-1, the complete variable domain reads EAGVAQSPRYKIIEKRQSVAFWCNPISGHATLYWYQQILGQGPKLLIQFQNNGVVDDSQLPKDRFSAERLKGVDSTLKIQPAKLEDSAVYLCASSPFEDWSSYNEQFFGPGTRLTVL.

The CDR3 protein is CASSLFLPSASYNEQFF. DNA for the CDR3: TGTGCCAGCAGTTTATTCCTCCCCAGCGCCTCCTACAATGAGCAGTTCTTC. V and J are TRBV27 and TRBJ2-1; no firm D call. The CDR3 sequence is 17 residues long. The V gene lost 1 base and the J gene lost 0 bases, with 13 bases spanning the gap. Germline V CDR1 and CDR2: MNHEY, SMNVEV (reference sequence).

The chain has TRBV10-3 and TRBJ2-7; TRBD2 agrees at 8 bases. The trim removed 10 bases at V and 3 bases at J, leaving 17 bases unmatched. CDR3 length: 16 amino acids. Germline CDR1 ENHRY, CDR2 SYGVKD. As DNA, the CDR3 is TGTGCCACCAATGGGGGTAGCGGGAACATATACTACGAGCAGTACTTC. Amino acids: CATNGGSGNIYYEQYF.

This sequence joins TRBV28 and TRBJ2-7; 8 nucleotides line up with TRBD1. The germline gives CDR1 MDHEN, CDR2 SYDVKM. This CDR3 has 15 residues. V was pared by 6 bases and J by 5 bases, with 12 bases of the junction left unmatched. DNA for the CDR3: TGTGCCAGCAGGCCCATAACGGACAGGGATCACGAGCAGTACTTC. It encodes CASRPITDRDHEQYF. Drawing the rest from reference TRBV28 and TRBJ2-7, the complete variable domain is DVKVTQSSRYLVKRTGEKVFLECVQDMDHENMFWYRQDPGLGLRLIYFSYDVKMKEKGDIPEGYSVSREKKERFSLILESASTNQTSMYLCASRPITDRDHEQYFGPGTRLTVT.

The chain employs TRBV4-2 and TRBJ2-7; 7 positions match TRBD1. With 4 bases clipped from V and 2 bases from J, the junction kept 8 bases outside the gene matches. This CDR3 is 15 amino acids long. The germline V gene has CDR1 LGHNA and CDR2 YNFKEQ. CDR3 sequence reads: CASSPSTGVAYEQYF. The CDR3 DNA is TGTGCCAGCAGCCCTAGTACAGGGGTCGCCTACGAGCAGTACTTC.

The chain carries TRBV6-5 and TRBJ2-5; no reliable D call. The J call may be wrong; the DNA end is better matched by TRBJ2-7. This CDR3 has 14 amino acids. The germline CDR1 and CDR2 sequences are MNHEY and SVGAGI. The CDR3 region is CASSYSAGRDEQYF. In nucleotides, the CDR3 is TGTGCCAGCAGTTACTCGGCAGGTCGTGACGAGCAGTACTTC.

J is TRBJ1-1 and V is TRBV6-1; TRBD1 aligns across 7 bases. The CDR3 is 13 amino acids. The germline gives CDR1 MNHNS, CDR2 SASEGT. V shed 6 bases, J shed 11 bases, and the junction held 12 bases outside the gene matches. The CDR3 region is CASRNRGPGPAFF. The DNA for the CDR3 is TGTGCCAGCAGAAACAGGGGTCCGGGGCCGGCTTTCTTT.

The V gene is TRBV9, the J gene TRBJ2-1, with D possibly matching TRBD2 (5 bases). In germline, CDR1 is SGDLS, CDR2 YYNGEE. Trimming pared 3 bases from V and 4 bases from J, leaving 17 bases between. This CDR3 comprises 16 residues. The CDR3 protein is CASSDLNMGDYNEQFF. The CDR3 region has the DNA TGTGCCAGCAGCGACCTGAATATGGGAGATTACAATGAGCAGTTCTTC.

The chain has TRBV28 and TRBJ1-5; no firm D call. Germline assignment: CDR1 MDHEN and CDR2 SYDVKM. The V gene lost 3 bases and the J gene lost 5 bases, with 2 bases spanning the gap. The CDR3 sequence is 11 residues long. The CDR3 coding sequence is TGTGCCAGCAGTTTCCATCAGCCCCAGCATTTT. This encodes CASSFHQPQHF.

A single count supports this clone. The chain has TRBV7-9 and TRBJ2-7; D unclear. Between the trimmed V and J ends, which lost 0 bases and 3 bases, there was a span of 15 bases. CDR3 length: 16 amino acids. Germline V lookup: CDR1 SEHNR, CDR2 FQNEAQ (reference sequence). The CDR3 DNA follows: TGTGCCAGCAGCTTAGCGCCGGCAGTCGAGGACTACGAGCAGTACTTC. Translating gives CASSLAPAVEDYEQYF.

The rearrangement uses TRBV19 and TRBJ2-5; 7 bases agree with TRBD1. This CDR3 has 16 amino acids. The germline V gene encodes CDR1 LNHDA and CDR2 SQIVND (reference sequence). J gave up 0 bases and V 10 bases, and 14 bases lay outside the gene matches. CDR3: CATQDHRGPYQETQYF. DNA of the CDR3: TGTGCCACCCAGGACCACAGGGGCCCGTACCAAGAGACCCAGTACTTC.